This T cell receptor (beta chain) is from a study of shared clonotypes between healthy human individuals. The CDR3 extends over 12 amino acids. The V and J ends lost 6 bases and 7 bases respectively, with 12 bases between them. Germline V gene lookup returns CDR1 SQVTM and CDR2 ANQGSEA. Clones were sequenced by immunoSEQ multiplex PCR, and TCRdb holds only the in-frame ones, with some missing. The repertoire holds approximately 940,000 clones, around three quarters seen once, with about 1.5% in the top ten. The sequence derives from a man aged 18-30 years in good health. This rearrangement joins TRBV29-1 to TRBJ1-4; D is perhaps TRBD1 (6 bases). Sequencing was carried out using memory CD4+ T cells sorted from blood. Subset here: CD45RA-negative fraction. This CDR3 is CSVVRGGEKLFF. The CDR3 coding sequence is TGCAGCGTAGTCAGGGGAGGTGAAAAACTGTTTTTT.